Each of the 32 T cell receptor beta chains below was sequenced from the same sample in a study of blood T cell repertoires in COVID-19. The repertoire was sequenced with immunoSEQ multiplex PCR; TCRdb's copy has only in-frame clones and lacks some. The repertoire consists of about 84,000 clones, with under 85% occurring once and the leading ten covering roughly 29%. Sequenced: peripheral blood. The receptors were sampled from a woman older than 75 with acute or convalescent COVID-19.

The chain recombines TRBV27 with TRBJ2-7; TRBD2 matches at 14 bases. With V trimmed by 0 bases and J by 5 bases, 6 bases remained unmatched. Per germline, CDR1 MNHEY and CDR2 SMNVEV (reference sequence). The CDR3 totals 17 residues. The CDR3 region is CASSLSSGLAGDDEQYF. The CDR3 DNA sequence: TGTGCCAGCAGTTTATCTTCGGGACTAGCGGGAGACGACGAGCAGTACTTC.

This clone was seen once. V and J are TRBV19 and TRBJ2-5, with D tentatively TRBD1 (5 bases). Trimming took 2 bases from V and 4 from J, leaving 11 bases between them. This CDR3 is 14 amino acids long. Germline CDR1 reads LNHDA; CDR2 reads SQIVND (reference sequence). CDR3 sequence reads: CASSIRGIGETQYF. CDR3 nucleotide sequence: TGTGCCAGTAGTATAAGGGGTATTGGAGAGACCCAGTACTTC.

This clone was observed a handful of times. The chain joins TRBV7-9 to TRBJ1-1; 9 positions agree with TRBD1. There are 14 residues in the CDR3. CDR1 and CDR2 from the germline V gene are SEHNR and FQNEAQ (reference sequence). V dropped 1 base and J dropped 7; count of bases not matched to a gene: 4. The CDR3 DNA reads TGTGCCAGCAGCTTAGACAGGGGGCCAGATGAAGCTTTCTTT. Encoded protein: CASSLDRGPDEAFF.

V and J are TRBV7-2 and TRBJ2-7, with 11 bases aligning to TRBD2. CDR3 size: 15 residues. Germline values: CDR1 SGHTA, CDR2 FQGNSA. After removal of 6 bases from V and 1 base from J, the junction contained 5 bases not matched to a gene. The CDR3 is CASSSSSGRSYEQYF. DNA of the CDR3: TGTGCCAGCAGTTCGTCTAGCGGGAGGTCCTACGAGCAGTACTTC.

The chain uses TRBV5-1 and TRBJ1-4; unclear D gene. CDR1 SGHRS and CDR2 YFSETQ come from the germline V gene. This CDR3 contains 14 residues. Trimming took 1 base from V and 7 from J, leaving 11 bases between them. The CDR3 region is CASSLLSGSEKLFF. CDR3 in DNA: TGCGCCAGCAGCTTGCTTTCAGGAAGTGAAAAACTGTTTTTT. The whole variable domain, remainder taken from reference TRBV5-1 and TRBJ1-4, is KAGVTQTPRYLIKTRGQQVTLSCSPISGHRSVSWYQQTPGQGLQFLFEYFSETQRNKGNFPGRFSGRQFSNSRSEMNVSTLELGDSALYLCASSLLSGSEKLFFGSGTQLSVL.

The rearrangement uses TRBV5-1 and TRBJ2-1; the match to TRBD2 covers 10 bases. The J segment lost 7 bases and the V segment lost 1 base, leaving 5 bases of the junction unmatched. CDR1 and CDR2 from the germline V gene are SGHRS and YFSETQ. The CDR3 spans 15 residues. The CDR3 DNA reads as TGCGCCAGCAGCTTGCCTAGCGGGAGTGATAATGAGCAGTTCTTC. Its translation is CASSLPSGSDNEQFF.

The chain uses TRBV7-2 and TRBJ2-2; TRBD1 matches at 9 bases. With 5 bases clipped from V and 7 bases from J, the junction kept 11 bases outside the gene matches. The length of the CDR3 is 16 residues. In germline, CDR1 is SGHTA, CDR2 FQGNSA. Here the CDR3 reads CASSPTGQGSIGELFF. The CDR3 nucleotides are TGTGCCAGCAGCCCGACGGGACAGGGTAGTATCGGGGAGCTGTTTTTT.

V gene TRBV18 combines with J gene TRBJ1-2; D perhaps matches TRBD1 (5 bases). Trimming left V 6 bases short and J 3 bases short, with 8 bases between. The germline V gene encodes CDR1 KGHSH and CDR2 LQKENI. The CDR3 is made up of 12 amino acids. The CDR3 region is CASSGGDYGYTF. The CDR3 nucleotides are TGTGCCAGCTCCGGGGGGGACTATGGCTACACCTTC.

The rearrangement joins TRBV10-3 to TRBJ2-7; TRBD2 is a possible D gene (5 bases). Germline lookup yields CDR1 ENHRY and CDR2 SYGVKD. The CDR3 is made up of 12 amino acids. V was pared by 0 bases and J by 5 bases, with 5 bases between. CDR3 sequence (DNA): TGTGCCATCAGTGAGTCGGGAGACGAGCAGTACTTC. Translated: CAISESGDEQYF.

This clone was picked up one time. The chain couples TRBV6-1 to TRBJ2-7, with D possibly matching TRBD1 (5 bases). The CDR3 extends over 13 amino acids. The V end was cut by 3 bases, the J end by 5 bases, with 11 bases between. Germline V gene sequence: CDR1 MNHNS, CDR2 SASEGT. The CDR3 nucleotides read TGTGCCAGCAGTGAGACAGTTCCGAACGAGCAGTACTTC. It yields the protein CASSETVPNEQYF.

On this clone itself: The junction differs from germline at one of its ends, possibly a read error. The chain employs TRBV7-7 and TRBJ2-5; tentatively, D is TRBD1 (5 bases). Germline CDR1 SSHAT, CDR2 FNYEAQ (reference sequence). There are 15 residues in the CDR3. The CDR3 coding sequence is TGTGCTAGCAGCCAGTCAGGGATTCAAGGAGAGACCCAGTACTTC. It translates to CASSQSGIQGETQYF.

This chain uses TRBV27 with TRBJ2-3; 16 bases are shared with TRBD2. CDR3 length: 19 residues. The J segment lost 4 bases and the V segment lost 6 bases, leaving 13 bases of the junction unmatched. The germline V gene encodes CDR1 MNHEY and CDR2 SMNVEV (reference sequence). CDR3 nucleotides: TGTGCCAGCAGGAACCCGGGACTAGCGGGAGGGCCTAGGTCAGATACGCAGTATTTT. It yields the protein CASRNPGLAGGPRSDTQYF.

J is TRBJ1-6 and V is TRBV2; 9 bases fit TRBD1. This CDR3 region has 15 residues. V lost 5 bases to trimming and J lost 10 bases; unmatched junction nucleotides: 9. Germline V gene sequence: CDR1 SNHLY, CDR2 FYNNEI. The CDR3 region is CASSPRDRVVSPLHF. CDR3 sequence (DNA): TGTGCCAGCAGTCCTCGGGACAGGGTAGTCTCACCCCTCCACTTT.

The V and J genes are TRBV5-1 and TRBJ2-5; 13 nucleotides line up with TRBD2. Trimming cost V 0 bases and J 5 bases; bases outside gene matches: 7. The CDR3 is 17 residues long. Germline CDR1 reads SGHRS; CDR2 reads YFSETQ. The CDR3 DNA sequence: TGCGCCAGCAGCTTGGGACCCGGGACTAGCGGGATTGAGACCCAGTACTTC. The encoded protein is CASSLGPGTSGIETQYF.

V is TRBV10-1 and J is TRBJ2-7; TRBD2 might be the D (5 bases). Germline assignment: CDR1 WNHNN and CDR2 SYGVQD (reference sequence). Trimming stripped 9 bases from V and 3 bases from J, with 12 bases between. The CDR3 is 12 residues long. The CDR3 protein is CASGRGYYEQYF. In DNA, the CDR3 is TGCGCCAGTGGCCGGGGATACTACGAGCAGTACTTC.

The gene calls are TRBV29-1 and TRBJ2-7, with 11 bases aligning to TRBD1. Germline CDR1 SQVTM, CDR2 ANQGSEA. The length of the CDR3 is 14 residues. The V and J ends lost 5 bases and 3 bases, in that order; junction bases with no gene match: 6. CDR3 residues: CSVSPGQGDYEQYF. Written as DNA, the CDR3 is TGCAGCGTTTCTCCGGGACAGGGGGACTACGAGCAGTACTTC.

The rearrangement uses TRBV10-2 and TRBJ2-3; 8 bases are a match to TRBD1. The CDR3 runs to 15 residues. V shed 4 bases, J shed 5 bases, and the junction held 8 bases outside the gene matches. CDR1 and CDR2 from the germline V gene are WSHSY and SAAADI. The CDR3 DNA follows: TGCGCCAGCAGTGGGGGCAGGGGGCAAGGAGATACGCAGTATTTT. Residues: CASSGGRGQGDTQYF.

The genes are TRBV19 and TRBJ1-1; D might be TRBD1 (6 bases). Germline V gives CDR1 LNHDA, CDR2 SQIVND (reference sequence). V lost 4 bases and J lost 8, with 11 bases in between. The CDR3 length is 12 residues. CDR3 region: CASSRWTDEAFF. The CDR3 bases are TGTGCCAGTAGTAGATGGACAGACGAAGCTTTCTTT.

This CDR3 is CASMGSRSETQYF. The CDR3 DNA reads as TGCGCCAGCATGGGTTCTAGATCGGAGACCCAGTACTTC. The J gene is TRBJ2-5, the V gene TRBV5-1; no firm D call. Germline V gene sequence: CDR1 SGHRS, CDR2 YFSETQ. V was cut by 6 bases and J by 5 bases, with 14 bases left in between. The length of the CDR3 is 13 residues.

The chain uses TRBV3-1 (or the pseudogene TRBV3-2) and TRBJ2-7, with a possible D match to TRBD2 (6 bases). In germline, CDR1 is LGHDT, CDR2 YNNKEL (reference sequence). V was trimmed by 4 bases and J by 1 base, leaving 14 bases between them. This CDR3 region has 15 residues. The CDR3 spells CASSRTLRGSYEQYF. CDR3 DNA: TGTGCCAGCAGCCGTACTTTGCGGGGATCCTACGAGCAGTACTTC.

The chain employs TRBV7-9 and TRBJ2-7; TRBD2 matches 8 bases. V lost 5 bases to trimming and J lost 3 bases; unmatched junction nucleotides: 6. The CDR3 sequence is 14 residues long. Germline lookup yields CDR1 SEHNR and CDR2 FQNEAQ (reference sequence). The CDR3 spells CASSRGGGNYEQYF. The CDR3 DNA is TGTGCCAGCAGCCGCGGCGGGGGGAACTACGAGCAGTACTTC. The whole variable domain, filled in from reference TRBV7-9 and TRBJ2-7, reads DTGVSQNPRHKITKRGQNVTFRCDPISEHNRLYWYRQTLGQGPEFLTYFQNEAQLEKSRLLSDRFSAERPKGSFSTLEIQRTEQGDSAMYLCASSRGGGNYEQYFGPGTRLTVT.

To note about this clone: The same CDR3 arises from other DNA sequences in this sample as well. The chain recombines TRBV7-9 with TRBJ2-7, with 12 bases fitting TRBD1. Trimming at V came to 3 bases and at J to 6 bases, leaving 3 bases not matched to a gene. Per the germline V gene, CDR1 is SEHNR and CDR2 is FQNEAQ (reference sequence). The CDR3 runs to 14 residues. CDR3 region: CASSFGTGGFEQYF. DNA of the CDR3: TGTGCCAGCAGCTTCGGGACAGGGGGCTTCGAGCAGTACTTC.

The rearrangement joins TRBV18 to TRBJ1-5, with D possibly matching TRBD1 (5 bases). The V gene lost 5 bases and the J gene lost 2 bases, with 10 bases spanning the gap. CDR1 is KGHSH, CDR2 LQKENI, per germline. This CDR3 is 14 amino acids long. Written as DNA, the CDR3 is TGTGCCAGCTCAAGGGGTCGTGGCAATCAGCCCCAGCATTTT. It translates to CASSRGRGNQPQHF.

The genes are TRBV5-6 and TRBJ2-7; tentative D call: TRBD2 (6 bases). In germline, CDR1 is SGHDT, CDR2 YYEEEE. Trimming removed 2 bases at V and 3 bases at J, with 15 bases between. The CDR3 totals 15 residues. The CDR3 reads CASSLPGTADYEQYF. The CDR3 DNA sequence: TGTGCCAGCAGCTTACCCGGGACTGCCGACTACGAGCAGTACTTC.

This chain links TRBV6-5 with TRBJ1-2; unclear D gene. The V end lost 4 bases, the J end lost 5 bases, and 17 bases lay between the germline ends. Germline V lookup: CDR1 MNHEY, CDR2 SVGAGI. This CDR3 spans 15 amino acids. CDR3 sequence reads: CASSLTVEIHYGYTF. CDR3 DNA sequence: TGTGCCAGCAGTTTGACTGTCGAGATCCATTATGGCTACACCTTC.

CDR3 in DNA: TGCGCCAGCAGCCTCCCCGGGACTAGCGGGATGGGTGAGCAGTTCTTC. Its protein product is CASSLPGTSGMGEQFF. V is TRBV5-1 and J is TRBJ2-1; 13 bases are a match to TRBD2. The length of the CDR3 is 16 residues. Germline V gives CDR1 SGHRS, CDR2 YFSETQ. V lost 4 bases, J lost 9 bases, and 10 bases stayed unmatched.

The rearrangement links TRBV7-3 to TRBJ2-1; tentative D call: TRBD2 (6 bases). V lost 4 bases and J 10 bases, leaving 11 bases between the germline ends. The CDR3 runs to 12 residues. Germline V gene data show CDR1 as SGHTA and CDR2 as FQGTGA. CDR3 residues: CASSSLGGEQFF. CDR3 coding DNA: TGTGCCAGCAGCTCCTTGGGGGGAGAGCAGTTCTTC.

The rearrangement links TRBV24-1 to TRBJ2-2; 8 bases match TRBD1. Germline V gene sequence: CDR1 KGHDR, CDR2 SFDVKD. J was trimmed by 11 bases and V by 2 bases; bases with no gene match: 12. This CDR3 region has 16 residues. CDR3 sequence: CATSDWETGVNGELFF. The CDR3 DNA follows: TGTGCCACCAGTGATTGGGAGACAGGGGTTAACGGAGAGCTGTTTTTT.

In its sample, this clone was seen once. V usage is TRBV15 and J usage is TRBJ2-3; tentative D call: TRBD2 (5 bases). Trimming left V 8 bases short and J 0 bases short, with 9 bases between. There are 13 residues in the CDR3. Germline values: CDR1 LNHNV, CDR2 YYDKDF (reference sequence). In DNA form, the CDR3 reads TGTGCCACCGCTCGAGGGAGCACAGATACGCAGTATTTT. Amino acids: CATARGSTDTQYF. The full variable domain, rest sourced from reference TRBV15 and TRBJ2-3, is DAMVIQNPRYQVTQFGKPVTLSCSQTLNHNVMYWYQQKSSQAPKLLFHYYDKDFNNEADTPDNFQSRRPNTSFCFLDIRSPGLGDTAMYLCATARGSTDTQYFGPGTRLTVL.

The V gene is TRBV6-4, the J gene TRBJ2-2; 8 nucleotides align to TRBD2. This CDR3 region has 20 residues. Germline trimming cut 0 bases from V and 1 base from J; bases unmatched to any gene: 13. The V gene's germline CDR1 is MRHNA and CDR2 SNTAGT. The CDR3 here is CASSDSFHGRASGNTGELFF. The CDR3 coding sequence is TGTGCCAGCAGTGACTCGTTTCACGGGAGGGCCTCCGGGAACACCGGGGAGCTGTTTTTT.

This clone was recorded only once. V and J are TRBV24-1 and TRBJ1-4, with 9 bases fitting TRBD1. This CDR3 has 17 residues. V gave up 4 bases and J gave up 7 bases; unmatched junction bases: 12. Germline CDR1 KGHDR, CDR2 SFDVKD. CDR3 sequence (DNA): TGTGCCACCAGTGAAGGTCCCGGGACAGGGACAGGTGAAAAACTGTTTTTT. Encoded protein: CATSEGPGTGTGEKLFF.

The V call is TRBV6-1, the J call TRBJ2-7, with 12 bases aligning to TRBD1. The germline V gene has CDR1 MNHNS and CDR2 SASEGT. The CDR3 runs to 15 residues. V shed 6 bases, J shed 4 bases, and the junction held 7 bases outside the gene matches. Here the CDR3 reads CASRMGTGGVYEQYF. The CDR3 DNA sequence: TGTGCCAGCAGAATGGGGACAGGGGGCGTTTACGAGCAGTACTTC.